This TCR beta chain came from a study of cytomegalovirus exposure and HLA in healthy donors. The study, taken as a whole, reports: What a later analysis reportedly showed was that an Asian-associated ancestry cluster had fewer N-insertions than the approximately 670-donor mean.

The table lists this clone with a count of one. Its matching antigen is unknown. 13 Jbeta primers and 60 Vbeta primers were used for the PCR. Assay used: immunoSEQ multiplex PCR; TCRdb lists only in-frame clones, some missing. The sample includes about 150,000 clones, about two thirds of them seen just once. The V end was cut by 1 base, the J end by 4 bases, with 13 bases between. The CDR3 loop spans 15 amino acids. Germline V gene lookup returns CDR1 SQVTM and CDR2 ANQGSEA. This TCR was sampled from a man in his sixties in good health and CMV-seronegative. Material for sequencing was PBMCs. The chain couples TRBV29-1 to TRBJ1-4; D gene unclear. In DNA form, the CDR3 reads TGCAGCGTTGAAGTAATGCCTGGAGGTAATGAAAAACTGTTTTTT. Translated, it gives CSVEVMPGGNEKLFF.